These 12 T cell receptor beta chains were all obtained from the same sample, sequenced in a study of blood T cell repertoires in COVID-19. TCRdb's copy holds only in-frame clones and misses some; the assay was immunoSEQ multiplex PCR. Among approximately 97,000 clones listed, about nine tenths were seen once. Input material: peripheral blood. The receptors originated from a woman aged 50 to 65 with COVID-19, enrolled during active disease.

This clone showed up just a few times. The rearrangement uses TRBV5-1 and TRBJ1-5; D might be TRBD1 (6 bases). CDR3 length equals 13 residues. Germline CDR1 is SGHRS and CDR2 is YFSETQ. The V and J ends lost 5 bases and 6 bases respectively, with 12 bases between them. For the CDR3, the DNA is TGCGCCAGCAGTGAGCGGGGGGCTCAGCCCCAGCATTTT. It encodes CASSERGAQPQHF.

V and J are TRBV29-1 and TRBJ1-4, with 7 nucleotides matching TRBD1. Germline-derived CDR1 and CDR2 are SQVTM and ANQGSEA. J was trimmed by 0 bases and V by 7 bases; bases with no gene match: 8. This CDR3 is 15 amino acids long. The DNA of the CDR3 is TGCAGCGGGACGACAGGGATTACAACTAATGAAAAACTGTTTTTT. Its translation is CSGTTGITTNEKLFF.

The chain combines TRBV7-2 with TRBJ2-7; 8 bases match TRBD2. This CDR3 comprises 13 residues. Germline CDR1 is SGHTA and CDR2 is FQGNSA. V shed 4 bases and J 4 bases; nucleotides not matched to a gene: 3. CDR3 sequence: CASSSQRGYEQYF. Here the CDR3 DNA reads TGTGCCAGCAGCTCCCAGCGGGGGTACGAGCAGTACTTC.

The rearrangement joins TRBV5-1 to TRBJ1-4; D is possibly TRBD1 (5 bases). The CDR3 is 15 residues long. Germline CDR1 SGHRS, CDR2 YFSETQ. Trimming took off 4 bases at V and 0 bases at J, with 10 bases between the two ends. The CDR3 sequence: CASSTRQTTNEKLFF. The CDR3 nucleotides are TGCGCCAGCAGCACAAGACAGACAACTAATGAAAAACTGTTTTTT.

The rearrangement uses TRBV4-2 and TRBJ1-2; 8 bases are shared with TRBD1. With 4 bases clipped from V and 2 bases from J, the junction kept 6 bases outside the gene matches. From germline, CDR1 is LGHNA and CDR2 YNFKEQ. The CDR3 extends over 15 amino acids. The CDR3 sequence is CASSPGAGGNYGYTF. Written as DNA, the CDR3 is TGTGCCAGCAGCCCGGGCGCAGGGGGCAACTATGGCTACACCTTC.

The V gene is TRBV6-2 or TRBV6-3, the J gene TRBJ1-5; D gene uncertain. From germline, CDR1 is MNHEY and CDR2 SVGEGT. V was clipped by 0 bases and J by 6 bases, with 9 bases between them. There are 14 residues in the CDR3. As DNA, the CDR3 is TGTGCCAGCAGTTACTCGAACGCGGGTCAGCCCCAGCATTTT. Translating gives CASSYSNAGQPQHF.

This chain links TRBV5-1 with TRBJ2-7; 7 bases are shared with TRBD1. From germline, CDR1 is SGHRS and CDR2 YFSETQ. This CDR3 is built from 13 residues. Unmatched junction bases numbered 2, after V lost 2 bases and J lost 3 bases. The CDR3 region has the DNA TGCGCCAGCAGCTTCCGGGACAGCTACGAGCAGTACTTC. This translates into CASSFRDSYEQYF. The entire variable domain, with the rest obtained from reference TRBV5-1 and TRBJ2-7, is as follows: KAGVTQTPRYLIKTRGQQVTLSCSPISGHRSVSWYQQTPGQGLQFLFEYFSETQRNKGNFPGRFSGRQFSNSRSEMNVSTLELGDSALYLCASSFRDSYEQYFGPGTRLTVT.

This CDR3 reads CASSRGLTNSGNTIYF. The CDR3 DNA sequence: TGTGCCAGCAGCCGGGGTCTTACCAACTCTGGAAACACCATATATTTT. This chain joins TRBV5-8 and TRBJ1-3; D is unresolved. The CDR3 runs to 16 residues. Germline V lookup: CDR1 SGHTS, CDR2 YDEGEE. V shed 4 bases and J shed 0 bases, with 14 bases lying between them. The entire variable domain, with the rest obtained from reference TRBV5-8 and TRBJ1-3, is as follows: EAGVTQSPTHLIKTRGQQATLRCSPISGHTSVYWYQQALGLGLQFLLWYDEGEERNRGNFPPRFSGRQFPNYSSELNVNALELEDSALYLCASSRGLTNSGNTIYFGEGSWLTVV.

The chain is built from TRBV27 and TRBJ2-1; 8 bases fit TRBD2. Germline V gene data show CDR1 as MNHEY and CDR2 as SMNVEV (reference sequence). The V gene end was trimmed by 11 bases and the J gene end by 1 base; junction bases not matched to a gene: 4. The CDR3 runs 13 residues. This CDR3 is CAAGGLSYNEQFF. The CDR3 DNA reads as TGTGCCGCGGGGGGACTGTCCTACAATGAGCAGTTCTTC.

CDR3 nucleotide sequence: TGTGCCAGCAGTGACTCAGGGGTCGAGGGCTACACCTTC. It codes for CASSDSGVEGYTF. The chain joins TRBV6-4 to TRBJ1-2; maybe TRBD1 (5 bases). V gave up 0 bases and J gave up 8 bases, with 10 bases separating them. The CDR3 extends over 13 amino acids. Germline loops: CDR1 MRHNA, CDR2 SNTAGT.

The CDR3 reads CASSPAGGISDTQYF. For the CDR3, the DNA is TGTGCCAGCAGCCCAGCGGGGGGGATATCAGATACGCAGTATTTT. The chain uses TRBV7-9 and TRBJ2-3; 10 positions agree with TRBD2. Germline assignment: CDR1 SEHNR and CDR2 FQNEAQ (reference sequence). With V trimmed by 5 bases and J by 4 bases, 6 bases remained unmatched. CDR3 length: 15 residues. The whole variable domain, filled in from reference TRBV7-9 and TRBJ2-3, reads DTGVSQNPRHKITKRGQNVTFRCDPISEHNRLYWYRQTLGQGPEFLTYFQNEAQLEKSRLLSDRFSAERPKGSFSTLEIQRTEQGDSAMYLCASSPAGGISDTQYFGPGTRLTVL.

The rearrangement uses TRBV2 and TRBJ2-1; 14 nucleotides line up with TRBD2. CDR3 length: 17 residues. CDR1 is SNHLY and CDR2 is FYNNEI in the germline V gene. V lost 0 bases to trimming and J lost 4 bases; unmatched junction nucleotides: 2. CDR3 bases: TGTGCCAGCAGTGAAGCGACTAGCGGGGGGGATTACAATGAGCAGTTCTTC. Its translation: CASSEATSGGDYNEQFF.